This TCR beta chain is from a study of T cell responses to AZD1222 COVID-19 vaccine. Study as a whole: Second-dose timings of about 4 or about 12 weeks were pooled. Findings and limits, study-wide: Unmutated variant regions are reportedly targeted by nearly half of spike-specific TCRs. Clonal diversity may have been underestimated, and the donors were mostly white British, with more females than males. Baseline testing showed seropositivity in only six or seven AZD1222 recipients.

TCRdb's copy holds only in-frame clones and misses some; the assay was immunoSEQ multiplex PCR. There are 45,000 to 55,000 clones in the sample; about 80% occur only once, and around 9.6% lies in the top ten. This CDR3 has 16 residues. Points on this clone: What it recognizes is unknown.

The TCR sequence derives from an adult in good health. V usage is TRBV21-1 and J usage is TRBJ2-1. TRBV21-1 is marked as a pseudogene. This specimen consisted of peripheral blood, obtained on day 0 of AZD1222 vaccination. In nucleotides, the CDR3 is TGTGCCAGCAGCAAAAGGTATCGGGCCTGTTACAATGAGCAGTTCTTC. This encodes CASSKRYRACYNEQFF.